These 5 T cell receptor beta chains were sequenced from one sample in a study of T cells in Graves' hyperthyroidism and ophthalmopathy. TCR beta CDR3 sequences were amplified from RNA transcripts. The HTBI primer set served for first-round RT-PCR of the TCR CDR3. A single record per CDR3 protein comes from TCRdb applying MiXCR to the multiplex PCR reads. The profile covers 250,000 to 400,000 distinct CDR3 sequences, with approximately 15% appearing a single time and roughly 33% taken by the ten largest. Source material: blood. All receptors derive from a woman aged 40-49 years with Graves' ophthalmopathy.

This clonotype was counted many times. V is TRBV7-9 and J is TRBJ1-1; D perhaps matches TRBD1 (5 bases). The ends were cut back, 1 base at V and 0 bases at J, with 12 bases in the middle. The CDR3 is 16 amino acids. Per the germline V gene, CDR1 is SEHNR and CDR2 is FQNEAQ (reference sequence). The CDR3 DNA reads as TGTGCCAGCAGCTTAGAGGGGCGATTGATGAACACTGAAGCTTTCTTT. Residues: CASSLEGRLMNTEAFF.

The V gene is TRBV7-8, the J gene TRBJ2-1, with TRBD2 matching over 8 bases. J was trimmed by 4 bases and V by 0 bases; bases with no gene match: 5. Germline V gene lookup returns CDR1 SGHVS and CDR2 FQNEAQ. This CDR3 has 16 amino acids. CDR3 amino acids: CASSLAGSGGYNEQFF. The CDR3 DNA is TGTGCCAGCAGCTTAGCGGGAAGCGGGGGTTACAATGAGCAGTTCTTC.

Ten or more counts support this clonotype. This rearrangement joins TRBV24-1 to TRBJ2-1, with TRBD2 matching 8 bases. CDR1 and CDR2 from the germline V gene are KGHDR and SFDVKD. The length of the CDR3 is 15 residues. The J segment lost 9 bases and the V segment lost 3 bases, leaving 9 bases of the junction unmatched. The CDR3: CATSDVAGRSTEQFF. The CDR3 nucleotides read TGTGCCACCAGTGATGTAGCGGGGCGGTCCACTGAGCAGTTCTTC.

This clonotype has just a few counts. The V gene is TRBV14, the J gene TRBJ1-2, with D hard to call. CDR1 and CDR2 from the germline V gene are SGHDN and FVKESK. V dropped 0 bases and J dropped 3 bases, with 14 bases sitting between them. CDR3 length: 16 amino acids. As DNA, the CDR3 is TGTGCCAGCAGCCAAGATGGTCGTGACTTTCACTATGGCTACACCTTC. Its protein is CASSQDGRDFHYGYTF.

This clonotype has a handful of counts. The chain has TRBV7-9 and TRBJ1-3; tentatively, D is TRBD1 (6 bases). The CDR3 contains 14 residues. V lost 5 bases to trimming and J lost 2 bases, with 10 bases between them. CDR1 is SEHNR and CDR2 is FQNEAQ in the germline V gene (reference sequence). CDR3 amino acids: CASSAGEAGNTIYF. In nucleotides, the CDR3 is TGTGCCAGCAGCGCAGGGGAGGCTGGAAACACCATATATTTT.